Listed below are T cell receptor beta chains from one sample, sequenced in a study of read filtering for tumor transcriptome and immune sequencing. MiXCR was run by TCRdb on the reads, yielding one entry per CDR3 protein. The data show about 24,000 distinct CDR3 sequences, approximately 23% seen once. What was sequenced was a population of CD138-negative cells sorted from bone marrow. All receptors come from a donor at least 40 years old with multiple myeloma. The conserved cysteine and the conserved F or W are not part of the CDR3 here. Each record gives: J gene, clone size, V gene, CDR3 protein. Clone size is shown for a subset of rows, as once, few, many or a class of expanded clone.

TRBJ2-3,.,TRBV24-1,ATSAGGTDTQY
TRBJ2-2,few,TRBV19,ASSRTGVKGELF
TRBJ2-7,few,TRBV4-1,ASSQAGTGGNEQY
TRBJ1-1,many,TRBV14,ASSRGRSNTEAF
TRBJ2-7,.,TRBV28,ASSSGYEQY
TRBJ1-1,many,TRBV5-4,ASSTGSRTEAF
TRBJ1-5,many,TRBV27,ASGRLSYSNQPQH
TRBJ1-5,.,TRBV6-1,ASGPRGQPYSNQPQH
TRBJ2-2,.,TRBV12-3/TRBV12-4,ASRVGGTGELF
TRBJ2-1,many,TRBV29-1,SVEGSGVIYNEQF
TRBJ2-2,many,TRBV20-1,SAVPSRGGTGELF
TRBJ1-1,many,TRBV7-9,ASTIGRTGPNTEAF
TRBJ2-7,many,TRBV10-1,ASSDASYEQY
TRBJ2-5,.,TRBV5-6,ASSGAGARGETQY
TRBJ2-1,medium-sized,TRBV6-4,ASSDSNLNEQF
TRBJ2-5,many,TRBV20-1,SATRLAGLRTQY